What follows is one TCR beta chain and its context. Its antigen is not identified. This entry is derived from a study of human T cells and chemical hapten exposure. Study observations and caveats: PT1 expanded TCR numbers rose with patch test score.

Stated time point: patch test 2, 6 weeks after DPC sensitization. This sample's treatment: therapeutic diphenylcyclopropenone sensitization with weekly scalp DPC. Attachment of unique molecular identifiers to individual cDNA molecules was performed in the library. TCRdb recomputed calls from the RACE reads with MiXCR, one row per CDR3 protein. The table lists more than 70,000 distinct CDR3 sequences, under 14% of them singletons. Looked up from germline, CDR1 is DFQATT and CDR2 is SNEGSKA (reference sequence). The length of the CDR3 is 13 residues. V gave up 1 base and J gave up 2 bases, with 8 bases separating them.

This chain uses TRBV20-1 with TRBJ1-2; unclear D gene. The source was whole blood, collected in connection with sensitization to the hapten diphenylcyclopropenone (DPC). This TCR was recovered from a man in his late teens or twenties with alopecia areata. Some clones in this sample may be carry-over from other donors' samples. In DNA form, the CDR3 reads TGCAGTGCTAGAGTAAGATTCAACTATGGCTACACCTTC. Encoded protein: CSARVRFNYGYTF.